This T cell receptor beta chain was profiled in a study of cytomegalovirus exposure and HLA in healthy donors. General study results and limits: Reports described diagnosis of cytomegalovirus status by the classifier as highly specific and sensitive. When analyzed later, a missense DCLRE1C variant was found to be linked to TCR beta V- and J-gene trimming. The listing of 150 to 200 TCR beta chains classed them as cytomegalovirus-associated.

About this clone: Its antigen is unknown.

The PCR made use of 60 Vbeta and 13 Jbeta primers. TCRdb's table, derived via immunoSEQ multiplex PCR, lists solely in-frame clones and lacks some. The sample yields some 97,000 clones, roughly 77% seen once. V dropped 2 bases and J dropped 0 bases, with 20 bases sitting between them. CDR1 PRHDT and CDR2 FYEKMQ come from the germline V gene (reference sequence). The CDR3 contains 18 residues. The TCR comes from a woman in her 50s in good health and CMV-seropositive. The genes are TRBV13 and TRBJ2-7, with a weak D call TRBD2 (6 bases). The sequenced material came from PBMCs. This chain's CDR3 is CASSLTGTSRLSSYEQYF. The DNA for the CDR3 is TGTGCCAGCAGCTTAACGGGGACTTCCCGTCTGAGCTCCTACGAGCAGTACTTC.